Listed below are T cell receptor beta chains from one sample, sequenced in a study of control samples from healthy donors and cancer patients. Sequencing used immunoSEQ multiplex PCR; TCRdb keeps in-frame clones, though not all of them. The sample lists over 150,000 clones, approximately 94% occurring once. The sample comprised PBMCs. Receptors originate from a man between 60 and 70 years old with colorectal cancer. CDR3s include the opening cysteine and the closing phenylalanine or tryptophan. D genes are given only for firm matches. Size is stated for part of the rows, as once, few or many counts, or as a class when the clone is expanded.

>TRBV29-1|-|TRBJ2-5|-
TGCAGCGGACGACAGGTACAAGAGACCCAGTACTTC
CSGRQVQETQYF
>TRBV9|-|TRBJ2-5|TRBD2
TGTGCCAGCAGCGTATTCGGGGGGGGGCCGGTAGAGACCCAGTACTTC
CASSVFGGGPVETQYF
>TRBV30|-|TRBJ1-1|TRBD1
TGTGCCTGGAGTGTACGAGGACAGGGACGGAACACTGAAGCTTTCTTT
CAWSVRGQGRNTEAFF
>TRBV29-1|-|TRBJ2-5|TRBD1
TGCAGCGTTGATCGGTCCGGACAGGGGGCGGAAGAGACCCAGTACTTC
CSVDRSGQGAEETQYF
>TRBV10-3|-|TRBJ1-5|-
TGTGTCATCAAGGACTCCAGCAATCAGCCCCAGCATTTT
CVIKDSSNQPQHF
>TRBV19|-|TRBJ2-5|-
TGTGCCAGTAGTTGGCAGGGTATGGAGACCCAGTACTTC
CASSWQGMETQYF
>TRBV5-1|-|TRBJ2-5|TRBD1
TGCGCCAGCAGCTTGGACAGGGGCGGAGAGACCCAGTACTTC
CASSLDRGGETQYF
>TRBV6-4|-|TRBJ2-2|TRBD2
TGTGCCAGCAGACCCAGCGGGGATGGCGGGGAGCTGTTTTTT
CASRPSGDGGELFF
>TRBV4-1|-|TRBJ1-5|-
TGCGCCAGCAGCCAAGGGGCGGCGGCCAATCAGCCCCAGCATTTT
CASSQGAAANQPQHF
>TRBV6-5|-|TRBJ2-2|-
TGTGCCAGCAGTTACCGGAGCCAGATCAACACCGGGGAGCTGTTTTTT
CASSYRSQINTGELFF
>TRBV11-2|once|TRBJ1-1|-
TGTGCCAGCAGCTTAGCCTCCGGGGCCGGGGCTGAAGCTTTCTTT
CASSLASGAGAEAFF
>TRBV6-5|-|TRBJ1-6|-
TGTGCCAGCAGTTCTGAAGATGGAGGTTCACCCCTCCACTTT
CASSSEDGGSPLHF
>TRBV18|-|TRBJ1-5|TRBD1
TGTGCCAGCTCGCCAACAGGGGGGGGTCAGCCCCAGCATTTT
CASSPTGGGQPQHF
>TRBV19|-|TRBJ2-2|TRBD2
TGTGCCAGTAGTATCCCTACTAGCGGGGTACGCACCGGGGAGCTGTTTTTT
CASSIPTSGVRTGELFF
>TRBV5-1|-|TRBJ1-2|TRBD1
TGCGCCAGCAGCTTGTCCGGGACAGGGGGTGAAAACTATGGCTACACCTTC
CASSLSGTGGENYGYTF
>TRBV27|few|TRBJ2-7|-
TGTGCCAGCAGTTTACAGTTCGCCGCGGGACAAACCTACGAGCAGTACTTC
CASSLQFAAGQTYEQYF
>TRBV3-1/TRBV3-2|-|TRBJ1-1|-
TGTGCCAGCAGCCACCCCTTAGGCAGGGGAGACACTGAAGCTTTCTTT
CASSHPLGRGDTEAFF
>TRBV7-9|-|TRBJ1-1|-
TGTGCCAGCAGCGGAGAGGGGAACACTGAAGCTTTCTTT
CASSGEGNTEAFF
>TRBV27|-|TRBJ2-2|TRBD2
TGTGCCAGCACCCCAGGAGCGGGGAGACCGGGCACCGGGGAGCTGTTTTTT
CASTPGAGRPGTGELFF
>TRBV5-1|-|TRBJ2-6|-
TGCGCCAGCAGCTTGTTTTCTTCTGGTTCTGGGGCCAACGTCCTGACTTTC
CASSLFSSGSGANVLTF